Below are 31 T cell receptor beta chains sequenced from a single sample in a study of blood T cell repertoires in COVID-19. Sequencing used immunoSEQ multiplex PCR; TCRdb keeps in-frame clones, though not all of them. The profile shows approximately 140,000 clones, 86% of them singletons. Sequencing input: peripheral blood. Receptor source: a man aged 70-80 years with acute or convalescent COVID-19.

This chain links TRBV19 with TRBJ1-1, with 7 positions matching TRBD1. With 4 bases clipped from V and 8 bases from J, the junction kept 1 base outside the gene matches. The CDR3 is made up of 11 amino acids. CDR1 LNHDA and CDR2 SQIVND come from the germline V gene (reference sequence). CDR3 sequence (DNA): TGTGCCAGTAGTAAGGACAGGGAAGCTTTCTTT. Encoded protein: CASSKDREAFF.

The V and J genes are TRBV28 and TRBJ2-2; 8 nucleotides align to TRBD2. In germline, CDR1 is MDHEN, CDR2 SYDVKM. CDR3 length equals 18 residues. V lost 3 bases to trimming and J lost 4 bases; unmatched junction nucleotides: 13. The DNA of the CDR3 is TGTGCCAGCAGTTTTATACTTGGCGGGGGGCTGGTCACCGGGGAGCTGTTTTTT. It encodes CASSFILGGGLVTGELFF.

This sequence joins TRBV19 and TRBJ2-7, with D maybe TRBD2 (6 bases). The CDR3 covers 14 residues. Between the trimmed V and J ends, which lost 3 bases and 2 bases, there was a span of 11 bases. Germline-derived CDR1 and CDR2 are LNHDA and SQIVND (reference sequence). CDR3 in DNA: TGTGCCAGTAGTATGGCGGGATCCACCTACGAGCAGTACTTC. It is translated as CASSMAGSTYEQYF.

This clone was seen only once. CDR3: CSASGLAGDGEQFF. The CDR3 DNA is TGCAGTGCTAGTGGACTAGCGGGAGACGGTGAGCAGTTCTTC. The J gene is TRBJ2-1, the V gene TRBV20-1, with 13 positions matching TRBD2. V shed 3 bases and J 9 bases; nucleotides not matched to a gene: 5. Per germline, CDR1 DFQATT and CDR2 SNEGSKA (reference sequence). The CDR3 loop spans 14 amino acids.

This clone was seen a handful of times. The chain employs TRBV7-9 and TRBJ1-2; D possibly corresponds to TRBD1 (5 bases). Trimming left V 1 base short and J 4 bases short, with 7 bases between. CDR1 and CDR2 (germline): SEHNR, FQNEAQ (reference sequence). The CDR3 is 13 residues long. CDR3 coding DNA: TGTGCCAGCAGCTTAGAAGGGGTCTATGGCTACACCTTC. It yields the protein CASSLEGVYGYTF.

The rearrangement links TRBV4-3 to TRBJ2-7; D not resolved. V lost 0 bases to trimming and J lost 0 bases, with 9 bases between them. Germline V gene data show CDR1 as LGHNA and CDR2 as YSLEER. This CDR3 has 15 amino acids. This CDR3 is CASSQDDRSSYEQYF. The DNA for the CDR3 is TGCGCCAGCAGCCAAGATGATAGATCCTCCTACGAGCAGTACTTC.

This sequence joins TRBV19 and TRBJ1-2, with 8 bases lining up with TRBD1. Germline V gives CDR1 LNHDA, CDR2 SQIVND (reference sequence). V gave up 6 bases and J gave up 2 bases; unmatched junction bases: 8. This CDR3 region has 15 residues. This chain's CDR3 is CASRPVAGGNYGYTF. CDR3 sequence (DNA): TGTGCCAGTAGGCCGGTGGCAGGGGGCAACTATGGCTACACCTTC.

The rearrangement links TRBV11-2 to TRBJ2-5; 11 positions match TRBD1. Losses at the gene ends were 5 bases for V and 4 bases for J; bases not matched to a gene: 6. The CDR3 loop spans 15 amino acids. CDR1 is SGHAT, CDR2 FQNNGV, per germline. CDR3 coding DNA: TGTGCCAGCAGCCAACGGACAGGGGGCATAGAGACCCAGTACTTC. This gives the protein CASSQRTGGIETQYF.

This sequence joins TRBV11-2 and TRBJ2-7; D unclear. The CDR3 loop spans 13 amino acids. Germline-derived CDR1 and CDR2 are SGHAT and FQNNGV. V lost 1 base and J lost 3, with 7 bases in between. The CDR3 reads CASSLVPLYEQYF. The CDR3 bases are TGTGCCAGCAGCTTAGTCCCCCTCTACGAGCAGTACTTC.

V gene TRBV14 combines with J gene TRBJ2-1, with 8 bases aligning to TRBD2. CDR3 size: 18 residues. Germline V gene lookup returns CDR1 SGHDN and CDR2 FVKESK. V lost 5 bases, J lost 5 bases, and 17 bases stayed unmatched. The CDR3, as DNA: TGTGCCAGCAGCTACTCCCTTTCCGGGACTAGTAGGCACAATGAGCAGTTCTTC. Its translation: CASSYSLSGTSRHNEQFF.

This clone was counted once. The V and J genes are TRBV9 and TRBJ2-1; D is undetermined. The CDR3 is 15 amino acids. Germline lookup yields CDR1 SGDLS and CDR2 YYNGEE. The V end lost 1 base, the J end lost 0 bases, and 8 bases lay between the germline ends. The CDR3 coding sequence is TGTGCCAGCAGCGTATCAGTAAGCTCCTACAATGAGCAGTTCTTC. Amino acids: CASSVSVSSYNEQFF.

The V gene is TRBV28, the J gene TRBJ2-2; D unresolved. Germline V gene lookup returns CDR1 MDHEN and CDR2 SYDVKM. This CDR3 region has 11 residues. The V and J ends lost 11 bases and 6 bases respectively, with 10 bases between them. The CDR3 DNA reads as TGTGCCTCCGGTTCGGCCGGGGAGCTGTTTTTT. This sequence encodes CASGSAGELFF. Drawing the rest from reference TRBV28 and TRBJ2-2, the complete variable domain is DVKVTQSSRYLVKRTGEKVFLECVQDMDHENMFWYRQDPGLGLRLIYFSYDVKMKEKGDIPEGYSVSREKKERFSLILESASTNQTSMYLCASGSAGELFFGEGSRLTVL.

This chain uses TRBV14 with TRBJ2-4; D is possibly TRBD1 (6 bases). Germline CDR1 and CDR2: SGHDN and FVKESK. The CDR3 contains 18 residues. The germline V and J ends were trimmed by 5 bases and 1 base, with 21 bases remaining between them. The CDR3 is CASSEDRLVQAAKNIQYF. DNA of the CDR3: TGTGCCAGCAGCGAGGACAGATTGGTCCAGGCGGCCAAAAACATTCAGTACTTC.

The chain couples TRBV28 to TRBJ1-1; perhaps TRBD1 as D (5 bases). The CDR3 covers 16 residues. Germline CDR1 MDHEN, CDR2 SYDVKM. Between the trimmed V and J ends, which lost 1 base and 4 bases, there was a span of 16 bases. In nucleotides, the CDR3 is TGTGCCAGCAGTTTATTGGGGGGTTCACGGCGCACTGAAGCTTTCTTT. This sequence encodes CASSLLGGSRRTEAFF.

The chain employs TRBV7-3 and TRBJ2-3, with D perhaps TRBD2 (6 bases). The V gene lost 2 bases and the J gene lost 2 bases, with 11 bases spanning the gap. The CDR3 runs to 15 residues. Germline loops: CDR1 SGHTA, CDR2 FQGTGA. The CDR3 region is CASSLQGLHTDTQYF. The CDR3 bases are TGTGCCAGCAGCTTACAGGGACTTCACACAGATACGCAGTATTTT.

The chain links TRBV7-3 to TRBJ2-1; 8 bases agree with TRBD2. The germline V gene has CDR1 SGHTA and CDR2 FQGTGA. CDR3 size: 15 residues. V lost 5 bases, J lost 7 bases, and 10 bases stayed unmatched. The CDR3 DNA is TGTGCCAGCAGCCCTCGGATAGCGGGAATAAATGAGCAGTTCTTC. This sequence encodes CASSPRIAGINEQFF.

V and J are TRBV24-1 and TRBJ2-2; D unresolved. The CDR3 totals 15 residues. Germline V gene sequence: CDR1 KGHDR, CDR2 SFDVKD. Trimming shortened V by 3 bases and J by 8 bases, and 15 bases separated the two germline ends. Here the CDR3 reads CATSDVQTSSGELFF. The CDR3, as DNA: TGTGCCACCAGTGATGTCCAGACAAGCTCGGGGGAGCTGTTTTTT.

The chain has TRBV5-1 and TRBJ2-4; TRBD2 is a possible D gene (6 bases). The CDR3 extends over 15 amino acids. Trimming removed 1 base at V and 8 bases at J, with 16 bases between. Germline V gives CDR1 SGHRS, CDR2 YFSETQ. In nucleotides, the CDR3 is TGCGCCAGCAGCTTGATTGGGACTCCAAAGGACATTCAGTACTTC. It codes for CASSLIGTPKDIQYF.

This chain connects TRBV6-5 to TRBJ2-1, with a possible D match to TRBD1 (6 bases). V lost 6 bases to trimming and J lost 2 bases, with 14 bases between them. This CDR3 is 15 amino acids long. From germline, CDR1 is MNHEY and CDR2 SVGAGI. The CDR3 reads CASSLGTFTYNEQFF. In DNA form, the CDR3 reads TGTGCCAGCAGCCTAGGGACATTTACCTACAATGAGCAGTTCTTC.

This sequence joins TRBV27 and TRBJ2-7, with 11 nucleotides matching TRBD2. The CDR3 sequence is 15 residues long. Germline CDR1 and CDR2: MNHEY and SMNVEV (reference sequence). J gave up 0 bases and V 2 bases, and 0 bases lay outside the gene matches. CDR3 sequence reads: CASSLGTSGSYEQYF. The CDR3 nucleotides are TGTGCCAGCAGTTTAGGGACTAGCGGCTCCTACGAGCAGTACTTC.

In its sample, this clone was seen a few times. The V call is TRBV7-2, the J call TRBJ2-5; 7 nucleotides match TRBD2. The length of the CDR3 is 13 residues. The J segment lost 6 bases and the V segment lost 5 bases, leaving 6 bases of the junction unmatched. Germline V gene data show CDR1 as SGHTA and CDR2 as FQGNSA. Written as DNA, the CDR3 is TGTGCCAGCAGCCGGACTAGTTCACAGACCCAGTACTTC. Its protein product is CASSRTSSQTQYF.

The chain joins TRBV27 to TRBJ2-5; 7 bases are a match to TRBD2. This CDR3 comprises 13 residues. Trimming at V came to 5 bases and at J to 5 bases, leaving 5 bases not matched to a gene. Per the germline V gene, CDR1 is MNHEY and CDR2 is SMNVEV (reference sequence). The CDR3 spells CASSLRGVETQYF. Here the CDR3 DNA reads TGTGCCAGCAGTCTCCGGGGGGTCGAGACCCAGTACTTC.

V is TRBV7-3 and J is TRBJ2-2; 9 bases map to TRBD2. The CDR3 extends over 15 amino acids. Germline assignment: CDR1 SGHTA and CDR2 FQGTGA. V dropped 5 bases and J dropped 6; count of bases not matched to a gene: 7. The chain's CDR3 is CASSQIAGEAGELFF. DNA of the CDR3: TGTGCCAGCAGCCAAATAGCGGGAGAGGCCGGGGAGCTGTTTTTT.

The CDR3, as DNA: TGTGCCAGCAGCCAAGCTGGGGGGGTTCATGAAAAACTGTTTTTT. It codes for CASSQAGGVHEKLFF. The chain joins TRBV14 to TRBJ1-4; a weak D match, TRBD1 (5 bases). CDR3 length equals 15 residues. CDR1 is SGHDN and CDR2 is FVKESK in the germline V gene. Between the trimmed V and J ends, which lost 1 base and 6 bases, there was a span of 12 bases.

The genes are TRBV28 and TRBJ1-1, with 8 bases identical to TRBD1. This CDR3 spans 12 amino acids. Germline loops: CDR1 MDHEN, CDR2 SYDVKM. V shed 6 bases and J 4 bases; nucleotides not matched to a gene: 1. CDR3 nucleotide sequence: TGTGCCAGCAGAACAGGGGGCACTGAAGCTTTCTTT. Translating gives CASRTGGTEAFF. Looking up the rest from reference TRBV28 and TRBJ1-1 gives the full variable domain: DVKVTQSSRYLVKRTGEKVFLECVQDMDHENMFWYRQDPGLGLRLIYFSYDVKMKEKGDIPEGYSVSREKKERFSLILESASTNQTSMYLCASRTGGTEAFFGQGTRLTVV.

The V gene is TRBV5-1, the J gene TRBJ2-7; 7 nucleotides match TRBD1. Germline assignment: CDR1 SGHRS and CDR2 YFSETQ. V lost 4 bases, J lost 6 bases, and 4 bases stayed unmatched. The CDR3 extends over 12 amino acids. The CDR3 here is CASSPGTAEQYF. The CDR3 region has the DNA TGCGCCAGCAGCCCAGGGACAGCCGAGCAGTACTTC.

The gene calls are TRBV6-5 and TRBJ1-2; D unclear. V was pared by 6 bases and J by 8 bases, with 13 bases between. Germline values: CDR1 MNHEY, CDR2 SVGAGI. This CDR3 region has 12 residues. Here the CDR3 DNA reads TGTGCCAGCAGCCCGGGGTCCGTCGGCTACACCTTC. As protein: CASSPGSVGYTF.

The chain recombines TRBV11-2 with TRBJ1-1; 7 bases align to TRBD1. There are 13 residues in the CDR3. Per the germline V gene, CDR1 is SGHAT and CDR2 is FQNNGV. V shed 2 bases and J 5 bases; nucleotides not matched to a gene: 2. The CDR3 sequence is CASSLQGETEAFF. The CDR3 DNA is TGTGCCAGCAGCTTACAGGGGGAGACTGAAGCTTTCTTT. Variable domain in full (rest from reference TRBV11-2 and TRBJ1-1): EAGVAQSPRYKIIEKRQSVAFWCNPISGHATLYWYQQILGQGPKLLIQFQNNGVVDDSQLPKDRFSAERLKGVDSTLKIQPAKLEDSAVYLCASSLQGETEAFFGQGTRLTVV.

The V gene is TRBV29-1, the J gene TRBJ2-7; 9 bases align to TRBD1. Germline CDR1 SQVTM, CDR2 ANQGSEA. Trimming cost V 0 bases and J 7 bases; bases outside gene matches: 4. This CDR3 has 13 amino acids. This CDR3 is CSVEETGGLEQYF. CDR3 sequence (DNA): TGCAGCGTTGAAGAGACAGGGGGGCTAGAGCAGTACTTC.

The J gene is TRBJ2-5, the V gene TRBV15, with D possibly TRBD2 on 6 matching bases. Trimming left V 5 bases short and J 3 bases short, with 22 bases between. Germline values: CDR1 LNHNV, CDR2 YYDKDF (reference sequence). The CDR3 has 17 amino acids. The CDR3 DNA follows: TGTGCCACCAGCGGATCGGTCGGGGGACCCGGGGAAGAGACCCAGTACTTC. This gives the protein CATSGSVGGPGEETQYF.

Only a few counts were recorded for this clone. The gene calls are TRBV7-8 and TRBJ2-7; D gene ambiguous. The CDR3 loop spans 14 amino acids. V lost 1 base to trimming and J lost 0 bases, with 7 bases between them. The germline gives CDR1 SGHVS, CDR2 FQNEAQ. Here the CDR3 reads CASSLDLYSYEQYF. CDR3 coding DNA: TGTGCCAGCAGCTTAGATCTCTACTCCTACGAGCAGTACTTC. Complete variable domain (other parts from reference TRBV7-8 and TRBJ2-7): GAGVSQSPRYKVAKRGQDVALRCDPISGHVSLFWYQQALGQGPEFLTYFQNEAQLDKSGLPSDRFFAERPEGSVSTLKIQRTQQEDSAVYLCASSLDLYSYEQYFGPGTRLTVT.